The 28 T cell receptor beta chains below come from one sample, sequenced in a study of T cells in Graves' hyperthyroidism and ophthalmopathy. RNA transcripts provided the source from which TCR beta CDR3 regions were amplified. With the HTBI primer set, the TCR CDR3 went through a first round of RT-PCR. Via MiXCR, TCRdb re-called the multiplex PCR reads, giving one row per CDR3 protein. Counted here are more than 300,000 distinct CDR3 sequences, about 18% occurring once; the ten biggest clones make up about 38%. The sample taken for sequencing was blood. The receptors here all came from a man younger than 30 with Graves' ophthalmopathy.

The chain links TRBV7-2 to TRBJ2-3, with 7 positions matching TRBD2. The CDR3 is made up of 15 amino acids. Germline CDR1 reads SGHTA; CDR2 reads FQGNSA. The V segment lost 5 bases and the J segment 7 bases; nucleotides outside the gene matches: 12. CDR3 sequence reads: CASSKTSSETNTQYF. CDR3 bases: TGTGCCAGCAGCAAGACTAGCTCGGAGACCAATACGCAGTATTTT.

This clonotype has only a few counts. The gene calls are TRBV29-1 and TRBJ1-1; tentative D call: TRBD1 (6 bases). V dropped 6 bases and J dropped 1 base, with 9 bases sitting between them. Germline V gene sequence: CDR1 SQVTM, CDR2 ANQGSEA. The length of the CDR3 is 12 residues. The CDR3 coding sequence is TGCAGCGTCGGGACATCGAACACTGAAGCTTTCTTT. It codes for CSVGTSNTEAFF. Full variable domain (outside the CDR3, taken from reference TRBV29-1 and TRBJ1-1): SAVISQKPSRDICQRGTSLTIQCQVDSQVTMMFWYRQQPGQSLTLIATANQGSEATYESGFVIDKFPISRPNLTFSTLTVSNMSPEDSSIYLCSVGTSNTEAFFGQGTRLTVV.

The sample holds many counts of this clonotype. Relative to the germline gene, one junction end is altered; a read error may explain this. The chain couples TRBV7-2 to TRBJ1-2; no clear D gene. Looked up from germline, CDR1 is SGHTA and CDR2 is FQGNSA. This CDR3 is built from 15 residues. CDR3 residues: CASSLATEGYYGYTF. The CDR3 DNA sequence: TGTGCCAGCAGCCTAGCAACTGAGGGATACTATGGCTACACCTTC.

DNA for the CDR3: TGCAGTGCTAGAGATCGGGCGGGGTCCTACAATGAGCAGTTCTTC. It specifies CSARDRAGSYNEQFF. The rearrangement joins TRBV20-1 to TRBJ2-1; maybe TRBD2 (6 bases). Deletions cut 0 bases from V and 1 base from J, with 10 bases between. CDR1 and CDR2 (germline): DFQATT, SNEGSKA (reference sequence). The CDR3 covers 15 residues.

J is TRBJ2-3 and V is TRBV6-1, with 13 positions matching TRBD2. The CDR3 is 15 amino acids. Germline V gives CDR1 MNHNS, CDR2 SASEGT. With V trimmed by 8 bases and J by 4 bases, 6 bases remained unmatched. CDR3 bases: TGTGCCAGCCTGACTAGCGGGGGGTCGGCAGATACGCAGTATTTT. Its translation: CASLTSGGSADTQYF.

Points on this clonotype: This could be a read error, since a much larger clone is one nucleotide away. This chain links TRBV20-1 with TRBJ2-3; TRBD2 matches at 13 bases. The CDR3 has 15 residues. J gave up 4 bases and V 5 bases, and 6 bases lay outside the gene matches. Germline CDR1 is DFQATT and CDR2 is SNEGSKA (reference sequence). The CDR3 spells CSAGRLAGGSDTQYF. CDR3 bases: TGCAGTGCTGGAAGACTAGCGGGGGGTTCAGATACGCAGTATTTT.

This clonotype has ten or more counts. The chain combines TRBV11-2 with TRBJ1-1; a possible D gene is TRBD1 (5 bases). Germline V gives CDR1 SGHAT, CDR2 FQNNGV. V was pared by 5 bases and J by 5 bases, with 9 bases between. The length of the CDR3 is 12 residues. CDR3 nucleotides: TGTGCCAGCAGCCGACAGCATACTGAAGCTTTCTTT. Residues: CASSRQHTEAFF.

This clonotype appeared many times. The genes are TRBV7-3 and TRBJ2-1; D call uncertain. There are 14 residues in the CDR3. Germline CDR1 SGHTA, CDR2 FQGTGA. The V gene lost 5 bases and the J gene lost 4 bases, with 12 bases spanning the gap. In nucleotides, the CDR3 is TGTGCCAGCAGCCCCCTAGGGCTGTACAATGAGCAGTTCTTC. This gives the protein CASSPLGLYNEQFF. The variable domain in full, with the rest retrieved from reference TRBV7-3 and TRBJ2-1, is GAGVSQTPSNKVTEKGKYVELRCDPISGHTALYWYRQSLGQGPEFLIYFQGTGAADDSGLPNDRFFAVRPEGSVSTLKIQRTERGDSAVYLCASSPLGLYNEQFFGPGTRLTVL.

Many counts were recorded for this clonotype. The J gene is TRBJ1-5, the V gene TRBV7-6; the D gene is possibly TRBD1 (5 bases). The CDR3 spans 17 residues. Trimming stripped 5 bases from V and 0 bases from J, with 17 bases between. Germline lookup yields CDR1 SGHVS and CDR2 FNYEAQ. The DNA of the CDR3 is TGTGCCAGCAGCCAAAGCCTGGGGGGGACTAGCAATCAGCCCCAGCATTTT. This codes for CASSQSLGGTSNQPQHF.

The chain joins TRBV28 to TRBJ1-5; TRBD1 matches 9 bases. The CDR3 covers 15 residues. CDR1 MDHEN and CDR2 SYDVKM come from the germline V gene. V lost 6 bases to trimming and J lost 3 bases; unmatched junction nucleotides: 6. CDR3 sequence (DNA): TGTGCCAGCAGCCGACAGGGGGGGAACAATCAGCCCCAGCATTTT. Translation: CASSRQGGNNQPQHF.

This clonotype was detected a few times. V is TRBV5-1 and J is TRBJ2-5; the match to TRBD1 covers 7 bases. The CDR3 runs 16 residues. The J segment lost 2 bases and the V segment lost 0 bases, leaving 7 bases of the junction unmatched. The V gene's germline CDR1 is SGHRS and CDR2 YFSETQ. The CDR3: CASSLGPGDRQETQYF. The CDR3 region has the DNA TGCGCCAGCAGCTTGGGGCCAGGGGACAGACAAGAGACCCAGTACTTC.

This clonotype has at least ten counts. This chain links TRBV27 with TRBJ2-5; the D gene is possibly TRBD2 (5 bases). This CDR3 comprises 14 residues. V was trimmed by 0 bases and J by 4 bases, leaving 9 bases between them. Looked up from germline, CDR1 is MNHEY and CDR2 is SMNVEV (reference sequence). The CDR3 nucleotides read TGTGCCAGCAGTTTATCCGGGAACCTAGAGACCCAGTACTTC. Translating gives CASSLSGNLETQYF.

CDR3 nucleotides: TGTGCCAGCAAAGCTAGCGGCACAGATACGCAGTATTTT. Its translation: CASKASGTDTQYF. The chain is built from TRBV6-2 or TRBV6-3 and TRBJ2-3; possible D gene TRBD2, 6 bases. Trimming stripped 7 bases from V and 1 base from J, with 9 bases between. The germline gives CDR1 MNHEY, CDR2 SVGEGT. This CDR3 spans 13 amino acids.

The J gene is TRBJ1-1, the V gene TRBV20-1; D not certain. CDR3 length: 10 amino acids. Trimming cost V 7 bases and J 11 bases, with 14 bases left between them. Germline CDR1 and CDR2: DFQATT and SNEGSKA (reference sequence). CDR3 region: CSGGIGGAFF. CDR3 in DNA: TGCAGTGGGGGTATTGGAGGGGCTTTCTTT.

This clonotype was seen many times. The chain combines TRBV4-1 with TRBJ2-7; D possibly uses TRBD1 or TRBD2 (5 bases each). Germline V CDR1 and CDR2: MGHRA, YSYEKL. The CDR3 sequence is 14 residues long. Trimming pared 3 bases from V and 5 bases from J, leaving 14 bases between. The CDR3 protein is CASSQTILGDEQYF. CDR3 bases: TGCGCCAGCAGCCAGACCATTCTGGGGGACGAGCAGTACTTC.

This clonotype appeared a few times. The chain links TRBV24-1 to TRBJ2-2, with a tentative D call TRBD2 (6 bases). Germline loops: CDR1 KGHDR, CDR2 SFDVKD. Deletions cut 4 bases from V and 2 bases from J, with 13 bases between. The CDR3 extends over 16 amino acids. The chain's CDR3 is CATSDPGLTNTGELFF. DNA for the CDR3: TGTGCCACCAGTGACCCGGGACTGACTAACACCGGGGAGCTGTTTTTT.

This clonotype has at least ten counts. The chain couples TRBV6-1 to TRBJ2-7, with D possibly matching TRBD1 (5 bases). The V gene's germline CDR1 is MNHNS and CDR2 SASEGT. The CDR3 spans 16 residues. The V gene lost 6 bases and the J gene lost 0 bases, with 18 bases spanning the gap. CDR3 sequence: CASRMKQDSLSYEQYF. The CDR3 nucleotides are TGTGCCAGCAGAATGAAACAAGACAGCCTCTCCTACGAGCAGTACTTC.

This clonotype was counted ten times or more. The V and J genes are TRBV7-3 and TRBJ2-1, with D perhaps matching TRBD2 (6 bases). Germline values: CDR1 SGHTA, CDR2 FQGTGA. The CDR3 totals 14 residues. V lost 5 bases to trimming and J lost 10 bases, with 18 bases between them. The CDR3 protein is CASSPRGGEYEQFF. CDR3 coding DNA: TGTGCCAGCAGCCCAAGGGGCGGGGAGTACGAGCAGTTCTTC.

The J gene is TRBJ1-2, the V gene TRBV5-1, with D unresolved. Deletions cut 4 bases from V and 8 bases from J, with 18 bases between. This CDR3 has 14 residues. CDR1 is SGHRS and CDR2 is YFSETQ in the germline V gene. CDR3 bases: TGCGCCAGCAGCGAGACCCCAGGTCGAGGAGGCTACACCTTC. Amino acids: CASSETPGRGGYTF.

This clonotype was seen more than once but under ten times. CDR3 residues: CASSKWTAGTQYF. The CDR3 region has the DNA TGTGCCAGCAGCAAATGGACAGCAGGGACCCAGTACTTC. This chain uses TRBV5-6 with TRBJ2-5; possibly TRBD1 for D (6 bases). Germline-derived CDR1 and CDR2 are SGHDT and YYEEEE. With 4 bases removed from V and 7 bases from J, the gap between germline ends came to 14 bases. CDR3 length equals 13 residues.

This clonotype occurred many times. V and J are TRBV3-1 and TRBJ1-2, with unresolved D. Trimming took off 0 bases at V and 4 bases at J, with 15 bases between the two ends. The CDR3 runs 16 residues. Germline V lookup: CDR1 LGHDT, CDR2 YNNKEL (reference sequence). In nucleotides, the CDR3 is TGTGCCAGCAGCCAAGAAGTGCAGGTACAGTTCTATGGCTACACCTTC. As protein: CASSQEVQVQFYGYTF.

This clonotype was picked up many times. This chain links TRBV5-1 with TRBJ2-7; D gene unclear. The germline V gene has CDR1 SGHRS and CDR2 YFSETQ. The CDR3 is 12 amino acids. Trimming removed 3 bases from V and 0 bases from J, with 4 bases in between. The CDR3 here is CASSSPSYEQYF. The CDR3 DNA follows: TGCGCCAGCAGCTCTCCCTCCTACGAGCAGTACTTC. Using reference TRBV5-1 and TRBJ2-7 for the parts outside the CDR3, the full variable domain is KAGVTQTPRYLIKTRGQQVTLSCSPISGHRSVSWYQQTPGQGLQFLFEYFSETQRNKGNFPGRFSGRQFSNSRSEMNVSTLELGDSALYLCASSSPSYEQYFGPGTRLTVT.

The chain is built from TRBV28 and TRBJ1-4, with D perhaps TRBD1 (5 bases). Germline V gives CDR1 MDHEN, CDR2 SYDVKM. The CDR3 contains 15 residues. With 6 bases removed from V and 4 bases from J, the gap between germline ends came to 15 bases. CDR3 protein: CASSLPGPYNEKLFF. CDR3 sequence (DNA): TGTGCCAGCAGCCTACCGGGACCGTATAATGAAAAACTGTTTTTT. Together with reference TRBV28 and TRBJ1-4, the CDR3 gives the full variable domain: DVKVTQSSRYLVKRTGEKVFLECVQDMDHENMFWYRQDPGLGLRLIYFSYDVKMKEKGDIPEGYSVSREKKERFSLILESASTNQTSMYLCASSLPGPYNEKLFFGSGTQLSVL.

The chain joins TRBV15 to TRBJ2-1, with TRBD2 matching over 13 bases. J gave up 9 bases and V 1 base, and 6 bases lay outside the gene matches. Germline V gene data show CDR1 as LNHNV and CDR2 as YYDKDF (reference sequence). CDR3 length: 16 residues. CDR3 in amino acids: CATSRAALAGGSEQFF. In DNA, the CDR3 is TGTGCCACCAGCAGAGCCGCACTAGCGGGGGGGAGTGAGCAGTTCTTC.

The gene calls are TRBV6-2 or TRBV6-3 and TRBJ1-3; TRBD1 is a possible D gene (6 bases). The length of the CDR3 is 17 residues. Looked up from germline, CDR1 is MNHEY and CDR2 is SVGEGT. V lost 5 bases, J lost 4 bases, and 21 bases lay in between. The CDR3 is CASSTEQGRQTGNTIYF. DNA for the CDR3: TGTGCCAGCAGTACAGAACAGGGCCGGCAAACCGGAAACACCATATATTTT.

A few counts support this clonotype. The V call is TRBV7-2, the J call TRBJ2-1; D uncertain. V was shortened by 2 bases and J by 0 bases, with 5 bases between the two germline ends. Germline V gene data show CDR1 as SGHTA and CDR2 as FQGNSA. The CDR3 consists of 14 residues. The CDR3 DNA is TGTGCCAGCAGCTTAACTATCTCCTACAATGAGCAGTTCTTC. This codes for CASSLTISYNEQFF. Variable domain in full (rest from reference TRBV7-2 and TRBJ2-1): GAGVSQSPSNKVTEKGKDVELRCDPISGHTALYWYRQSLGQGLEFLIYFQGNSAPDKSGLPSDRFSAERTGGSVSTLTIQRTQQEDSAVYLCASSLTISYNEQFFGPGTRLTVL.

This clonotype was recorded a few times. This chain joins TRBV15 and TRBJ2-3, with TRBD1 matching 8 bases. The V and J ends lost 0 bases and 4 bases, in that order; junction bases with no gene match: 6. This CDR3 comprises 16 residues. Germline V gene lookup returns CDR1 LNHNV and CDR2 YYDKDF (reference sequence). CDR3 DNA: TGTGCCACCAGCAGAGATCGGCAGGGGGCCGCAGATACGCAGTATTTT. Protein: CATSRDRQGAADTQYF. Variable domain in full (rest from reference TRBV15 and TRBJ2-3): DAMVIQNPRYQVTQFGKPVTLSCSQTLNHNVMYWYQQKSSQAPKLLFHYYDKDFNNEADTPDNFQSRRPNTSFCFLDIRSPGLGDTAMYLCATSRDRQGAADTQYFGPGTRLTVL.

The table lists this clonotype with a few counts. The J gene is TRBJ2-5, the V gene TRBV5-1, with 7 bases lining up with TRBD2. With V trimmed by 4 bases and J by 4 bases, 7 bases remained unmatched. Germline lookup yields CDR1 SGHRS and CDR2 YFSETQ. The CDR3 sequence is 14 residues long. CDR3 sequence: CASSPGGGGETQYF. CDR3 DNA sequence: TGCGCCAGCAGCCCCGGAGGCGGGGGAGAGACCCAGTACTTC.